Given below is one TCR beta chain in context. How the authors handled the data: It was from reference gene primer amplification that nucleated cell counts were estimated. The protocol was immunoSEQ multiplex PCR, while the TCRdb copy is restricted to in-frame clones and leaves out a portion. V, J and clone size are those of that table, while D and trimming were read from the DNA. This table has over 300,000 clones, approximately 88% appearing once. This specimen belongs to a study of blood T cell repertoires in COVID-19. At the level of the study: Sites across the United States, Italy and Spain contributed samples from acute and convalescent COVID-19. In each case, the material was cDNA or gDNA derived from T cells, B-cell-depleted T cells, or PBMCs.

Germline loops: CDR1 MNHEY, CDR2 SMNVEV (reference sequence). The germline V and J ends were trimmed by 2 bases and 10 bases, with 11 bases remaining between them. The CDR3 is made up of 12 amino acids. The sample taken for sequencing was peripheral blood. The TCR comes from a man younger than 35 who had recovered from COVID-19. V and J are TRBV27 and TRBJ1-1, with D uncertain. For the CDR3, the DNA is TGTGCCAGCAGTTTAAAGGGCGGGGTAGCTTTCTTT. This codes for CASSLKGGVAFF.